What follows describes a single T cell receptor beta chain. The record originates from a study of blood T cell repertoires in COVID-19. Study as a whole: PBMCs, B-cell-depleted T cells, or T cells were the source of the cDNA or gDNA that made up the material.

The CDR3 contains 15 residues. V was trimmed by 3 bases and J by 5 bases, leaving 14 bases between them. The germline gives CDR1 SNHLY, CDR2 FYNNEI. The table came from immunoSEQ multiplex PCR; TCRdb's copy has only in-frame clones and leaves some out. The sample includes roughly 39,000 clones, roughly nine tenths of them seen just once. Material for sequencing was peripheral blood. This sequence originates from a man younger than 40 with active or convalescent COVID-19. V and J are TRBV2 and TRBJ1-5; D is perhaps TRBD1 (5 bases). The CDR3 sequence: CASSDSVQGDQPQHF. CDR3 in DNA: TGTGCCAGCAGTGACTCTGTGCAGGGCGATCAGCCCCAGCATTTT.